This TCR beta chain came from a study of metastatic and nonmetastatic thyroid tumors. General study results and limits: The reported finding was significantly higher TCR beta diversity in malignant thyroid tumors relative to benign nodules, in blood and tumor.

No treatment of any kind had been given to any patient before thyroid surgery. A word on this clone: Antigen: not known.

Via MiXCR, TCRdb re-called the PCR reads. The data hold 45,000 to 65,000 clones, with 20% to 25% observed a single time. Germline loops: CDR1 DFQATT, CDR2 SNEGSKA (reference sequence). V lost 6 bases, J lost 0 bases, and 10 bases stayed unmatched. The CDR3 is 15 residues long. Sequences were obtained from blood. The receptor comes from a female donor with papillary thyroid cancer or a benign thyroid nodule (not recorded which). Some clones in this sample may be carry-over from other donors' samples. This sequence joins TRBV20-1 and TRBJ1-2, with 7 positions matching TRBD1. CDR3 region: CSAPTGQITNYGYTF. The CDR3, as DNA: TGCAGTGCGCCGACGGGACAGATCACTAACTATGGCTACACCTTC.